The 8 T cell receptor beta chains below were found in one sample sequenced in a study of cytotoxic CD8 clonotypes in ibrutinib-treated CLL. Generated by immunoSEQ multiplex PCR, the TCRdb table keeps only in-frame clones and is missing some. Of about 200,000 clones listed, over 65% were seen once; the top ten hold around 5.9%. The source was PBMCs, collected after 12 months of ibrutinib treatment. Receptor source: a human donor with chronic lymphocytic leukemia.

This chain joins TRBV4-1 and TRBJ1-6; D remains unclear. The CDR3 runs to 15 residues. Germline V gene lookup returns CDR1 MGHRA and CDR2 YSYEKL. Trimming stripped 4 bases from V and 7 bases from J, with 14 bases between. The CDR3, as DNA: TGCGCCAGCAGCCTTTCCGGAGGAGGGAATTCACCCCTCCACTTT. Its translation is CASSLSGGGNSPLHF.

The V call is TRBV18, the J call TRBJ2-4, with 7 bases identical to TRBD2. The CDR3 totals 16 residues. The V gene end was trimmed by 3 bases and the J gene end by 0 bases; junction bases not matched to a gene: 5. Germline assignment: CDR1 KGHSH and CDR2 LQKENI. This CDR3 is CASSPGLAVAKNIQYF. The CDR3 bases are TGTGCCAGCTCACCCGGCCTAGCGGTAGCCAAAAACATTCAGTACTTC.

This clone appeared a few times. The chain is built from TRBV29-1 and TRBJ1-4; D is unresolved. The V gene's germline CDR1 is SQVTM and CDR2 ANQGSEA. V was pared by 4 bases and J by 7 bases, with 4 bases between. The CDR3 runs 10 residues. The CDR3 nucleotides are TGCAGCGTTGCAGGTGAAAAACTGTTTTTT. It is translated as CSVAGEKLFF.

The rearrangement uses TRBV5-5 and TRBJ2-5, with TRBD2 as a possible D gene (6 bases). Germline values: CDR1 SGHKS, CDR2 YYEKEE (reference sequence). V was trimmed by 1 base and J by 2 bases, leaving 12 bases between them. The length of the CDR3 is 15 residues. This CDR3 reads CASSLLAGRQETQYF. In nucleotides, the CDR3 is TGTGCCAGCAGCTTGTTGGCGGGGAGACAAGAGACCCAGTACTTC.

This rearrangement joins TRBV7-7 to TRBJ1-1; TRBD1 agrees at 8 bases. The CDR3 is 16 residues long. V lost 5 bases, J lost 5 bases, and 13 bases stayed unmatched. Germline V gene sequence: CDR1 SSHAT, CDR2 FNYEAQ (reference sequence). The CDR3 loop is CASSASPLRGLTEAFF. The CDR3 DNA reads TGTGCCAGCAGCGCTTCCCCTCTCAGGGGGCTTACTGAAGCTTTCTTT.

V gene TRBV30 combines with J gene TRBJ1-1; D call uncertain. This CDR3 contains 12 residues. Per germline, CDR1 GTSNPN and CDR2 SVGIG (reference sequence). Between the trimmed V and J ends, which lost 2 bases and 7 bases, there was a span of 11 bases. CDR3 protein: CAWSPPSREAFF. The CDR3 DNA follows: TGTGCCTGGAGTCCACCTAGCCGTGAAGCTTTCTTT. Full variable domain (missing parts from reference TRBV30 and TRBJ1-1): SQTIHQWPATLVQPVGSPLSLECTVEGTSNPNLYWYRQAAGRGLQLLFYSVGIGQISSEVPQNLSASRPQDRQFILSSKKLLLSDSGFYLCAWSPPSREAFFGQGTRLTVV.

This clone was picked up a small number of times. The CDR3 nucleotides read TGTGCCAGCAGCTTTTATAACTCCTACACCATATATTTT. This sequence encodes CASSFYNSYTIYF. This chain links TRBV5-4 with TRBJ1-3; D is undetermined. Germline V CDR1 and CDR2: SGHNT, YYREEE (reference sequence). The V end was cut by 2 bases, the J end by 8 bases, with 11 bases between. This CDR3 region has 13 residues.

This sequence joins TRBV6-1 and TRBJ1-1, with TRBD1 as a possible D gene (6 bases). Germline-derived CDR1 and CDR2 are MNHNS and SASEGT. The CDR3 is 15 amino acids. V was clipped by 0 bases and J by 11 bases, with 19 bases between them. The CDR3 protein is CASSEAGRGTLSAFF. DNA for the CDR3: TGTGCCAGCAGTGAAGCCGGCAGGGGCACTCTGAGTGCTTTCTTT.